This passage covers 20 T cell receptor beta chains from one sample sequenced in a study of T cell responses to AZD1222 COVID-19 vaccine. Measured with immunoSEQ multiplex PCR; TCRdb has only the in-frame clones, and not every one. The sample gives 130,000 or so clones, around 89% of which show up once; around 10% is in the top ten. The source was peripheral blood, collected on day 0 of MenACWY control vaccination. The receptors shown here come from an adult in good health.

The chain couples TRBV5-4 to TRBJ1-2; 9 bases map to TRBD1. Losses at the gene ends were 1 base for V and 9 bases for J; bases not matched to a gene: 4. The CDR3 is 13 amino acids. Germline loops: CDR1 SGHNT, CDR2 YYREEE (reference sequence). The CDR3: CASSLTGGASYTF. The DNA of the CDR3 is TGTGCCAGCAGCTTGACAGGGGGCGCGAGCTACACCTTC.

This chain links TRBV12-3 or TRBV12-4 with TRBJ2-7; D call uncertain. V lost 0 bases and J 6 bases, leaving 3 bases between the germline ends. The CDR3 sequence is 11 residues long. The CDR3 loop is CASSLAAEQYF. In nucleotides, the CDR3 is TGTGCCAGCAGTTTAGCGGCCGAGCAGTACTTC.

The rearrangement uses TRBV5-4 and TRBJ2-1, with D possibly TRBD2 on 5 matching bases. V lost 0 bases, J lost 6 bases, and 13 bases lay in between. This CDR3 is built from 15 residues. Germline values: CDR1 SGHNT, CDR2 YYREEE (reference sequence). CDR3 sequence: CASSLVSGPGNEQFF. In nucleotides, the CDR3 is TGTGCCAGCAGCTTGGTCAGCGGTCCGGGCAATGAGCAGTTCTTC.

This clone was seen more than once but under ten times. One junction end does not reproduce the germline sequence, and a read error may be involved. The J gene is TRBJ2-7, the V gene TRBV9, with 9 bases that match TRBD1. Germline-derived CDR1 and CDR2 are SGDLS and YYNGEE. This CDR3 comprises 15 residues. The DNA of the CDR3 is TGTGCCAGCAGCGTAGGTCAGGGACAGGGCGAGACTAATTTCTTC. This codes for CASSVGQGQGETNFF.

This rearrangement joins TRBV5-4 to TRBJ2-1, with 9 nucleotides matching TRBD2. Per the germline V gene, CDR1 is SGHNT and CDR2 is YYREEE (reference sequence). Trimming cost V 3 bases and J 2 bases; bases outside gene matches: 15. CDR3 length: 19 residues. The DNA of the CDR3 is TGTGCCAGCAGCTCAAGGACTAGCGCCCGAACGAGGGCCTACAATGAGCAGTTCTTC. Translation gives CASSSRTSARTRAYNEQFF.

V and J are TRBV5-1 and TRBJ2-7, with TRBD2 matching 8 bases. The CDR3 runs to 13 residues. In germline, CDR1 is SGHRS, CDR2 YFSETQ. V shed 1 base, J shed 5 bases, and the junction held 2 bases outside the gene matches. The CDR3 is CASSLLAGHEQYF. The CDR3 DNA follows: TGCGCCAGCAGCTTGCTAGCGGGCCACGAGCAGTACTTC.

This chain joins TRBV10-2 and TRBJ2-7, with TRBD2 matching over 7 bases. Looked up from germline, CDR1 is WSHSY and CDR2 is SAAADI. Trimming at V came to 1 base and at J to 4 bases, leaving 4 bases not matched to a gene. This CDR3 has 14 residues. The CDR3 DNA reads TGCGCCAGCAGTGAGTGGGGGGGGAATTACGAGCAGTACTTC. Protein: CASSEWGGNYEQYF.

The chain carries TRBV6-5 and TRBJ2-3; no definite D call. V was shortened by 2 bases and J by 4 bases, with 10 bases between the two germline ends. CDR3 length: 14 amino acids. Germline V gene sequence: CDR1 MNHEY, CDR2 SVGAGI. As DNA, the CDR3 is TGTGCCAGCAGTTACGTTAGTCGTTCAGATACGCAGTATTTT. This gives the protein CASSYVSRSDTQYF.

In DNA form, the CDR3 reads TGTGCCAGCAGCCAAGGACGACTCCTATCCTACGAGCAGTACTTC. Its protein is CASSQGRLLSYEQYF. The V gene is TRBV3-1 (or the pseudogene TRBV3-2), the J gene TRBJ2-7; D is uncertain. This CDR3 contains 15 residues. Trimming removed 1 base from V and 1 base from J, with 11 bases in between. Looked up from germline, CDR1 is LGHDT and CDR2 is YNNKEL (reference sequence).

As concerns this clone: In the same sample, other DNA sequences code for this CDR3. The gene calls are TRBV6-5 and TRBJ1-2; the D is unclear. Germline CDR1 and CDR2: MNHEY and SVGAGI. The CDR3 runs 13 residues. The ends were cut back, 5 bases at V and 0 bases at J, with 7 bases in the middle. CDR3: CASSTGTNYGYTF. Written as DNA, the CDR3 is TGTGCCAGCAGTACGGGGACTAACTATGGCTACACCTTC.

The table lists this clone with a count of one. Written as DNA, the CDR3 is TGTGCCAGCAGCTTATCACAACGTTCGATCCCCAATGAAAAACTGTTTTTT. It yields the protein CASSLSQRSIPNEKLFF. This chain uses TRBV7-3 with TRBJ1-4; D is undetermined. CDR3 length: 17 residues. The V gene's germline CDR1 is SGHTA and CDR2 FQGTGA. Trimming took 2 bases from V and 5 from J, leaving 18 bases between them.

CDR3: CASSYSASGYEQYF. As DNA, the CDR3 is TGTGCCAGCAGTTACTCGGCTAGCGGTTACGAGCAGTACTTC. This chain links TRBV6-5 with TRBJ2-7, with 7 positions matching TRBD2. The V gene's germline CDR1 is MNHEY and CDR2 SVGAGI. This CDR3 is 14 amino acids long. The J segment lost 4 bases and the V segment lost 0 bases, leaving 3 bases of the junction unmatched.

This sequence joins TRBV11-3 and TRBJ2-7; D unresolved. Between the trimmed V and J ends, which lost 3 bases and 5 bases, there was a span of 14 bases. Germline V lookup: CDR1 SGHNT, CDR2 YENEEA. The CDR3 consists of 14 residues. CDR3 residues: CASSFGQADDEQYF. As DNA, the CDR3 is TGTGCCAGCAGCTTTGGCCAGGCCGATGACGAGCAGTACTTC.

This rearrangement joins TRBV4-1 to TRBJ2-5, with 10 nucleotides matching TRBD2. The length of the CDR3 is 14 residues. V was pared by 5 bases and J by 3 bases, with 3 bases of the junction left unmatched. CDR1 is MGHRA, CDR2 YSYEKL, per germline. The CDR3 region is CASSNGLAEETQYF. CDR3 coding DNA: TGCGCCAGCAGCAATGGACTAGCGGAAGAGACCCAGTACTTC.

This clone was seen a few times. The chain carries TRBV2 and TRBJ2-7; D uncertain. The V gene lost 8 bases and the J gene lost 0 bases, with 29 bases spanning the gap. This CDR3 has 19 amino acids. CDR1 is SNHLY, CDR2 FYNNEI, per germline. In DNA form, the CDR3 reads TGTGCCAGCTCCGATCCCCTTCTGGGCGGCGACCGAAGCTCCTACGAGCAGTACTTC. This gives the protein CASSDPLLGGDRSSYEQYF. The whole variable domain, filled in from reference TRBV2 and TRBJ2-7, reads EPEVTQTPSHQVTQMGQEVILRCVPISNHLYFYWYRQILGQKVEFLVSFYNNEISEKSEIFDDQFSVERPDGSNFTLKIRSTKLEDSAMYFCASSDPLLGGDRSSYEQYFGPGTRLTVT.

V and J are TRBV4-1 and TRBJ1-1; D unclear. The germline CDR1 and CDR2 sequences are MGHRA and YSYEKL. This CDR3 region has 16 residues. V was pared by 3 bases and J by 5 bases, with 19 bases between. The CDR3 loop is CASSHTKGRGGTEAFF. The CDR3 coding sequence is TGCGCCAGCAGCCATACTAAAGGGCGGGGTGGGACTGAAGCTTTCTTT.

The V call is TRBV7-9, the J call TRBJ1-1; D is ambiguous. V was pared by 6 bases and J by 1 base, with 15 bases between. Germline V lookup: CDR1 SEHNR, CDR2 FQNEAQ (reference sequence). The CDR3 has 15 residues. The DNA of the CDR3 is TGTGCCAGCAGTCATGGGTCCTCAAAGAACACTGAAGCTTTCTTT. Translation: CASSHGSSKNTEAFF.

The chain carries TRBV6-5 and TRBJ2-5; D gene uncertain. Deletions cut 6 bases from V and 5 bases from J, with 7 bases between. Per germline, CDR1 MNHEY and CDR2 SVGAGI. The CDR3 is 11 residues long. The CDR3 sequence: CASSQTETQYF. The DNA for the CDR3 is TGTGCCAGCAGCCAGACGGAGACCCAGTACTTC.

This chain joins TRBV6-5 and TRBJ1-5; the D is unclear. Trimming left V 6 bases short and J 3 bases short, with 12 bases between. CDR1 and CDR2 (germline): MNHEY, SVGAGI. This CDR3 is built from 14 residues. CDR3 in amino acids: CASRWTADNQPQHF. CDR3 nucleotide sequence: TGTGCCAGCAGATGGACGGCAGACAATCAGCCCCAGCATTTT.

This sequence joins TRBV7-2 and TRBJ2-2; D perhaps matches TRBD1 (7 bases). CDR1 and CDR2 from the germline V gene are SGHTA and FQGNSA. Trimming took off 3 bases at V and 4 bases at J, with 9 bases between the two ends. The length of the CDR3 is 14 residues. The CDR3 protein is CASSFQGGTGELFF. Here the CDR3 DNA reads TGTGCCAGCAGCTTCCAGGGGGGCACCGGGGAGCTGTTTTTT.